Sequencing of this T cell receptor (beta chain) was carried out in a study of T-cell reconstitution after alpha-beta-depleted transplantation in children (dated by TCRdb to between 2015 and 2016). Describing the broader study: T-cell immune reconstitution after TCRalphabeta/CD19-depleted allogeneic hematopoietic cell transplantation in children was quantitatively tracked in the study by means of TCR repertoire profiling. Results the study describes overall, beyond this receptor: About two months after transplant, the apparently early recovery of alphabetaT-cell counts reportedly depended on just several hundred clones that had expanded rapidly and came from non-depleted graft cells. The frequencies of hyperexpanded clones fell over the following months, and after one year, T-cell counts and TCRbeta diversity were mostly attributed to newly produced T cells. The high TCRbeta diversity at day 60 in some patients was ascribed to recipient T cells and intrathymic progenitors that had survived conditioning.

The method was PCR. Sequencing was carried out with an Illumina HiSeq 2500. TCR libraries were prepared with molecular barcoding, using unique molecular identifiers to normalize TCRbeta repertoire quantification. TCRdb applied fastp at Q25 and MiXCR to the public reads, then kept only in-frame beta chains. Entries are consolidated by CDR3 protein sequence, retaining the most common genes and DNA. The sample table contains 80,000 or so distinct CDR3 sequences; only one count was recorded for around an eighth of them. The ten largest make up 25% to 30% of the sample. Taken from the germline V gene, the CDR1 and CDR2 loops are SGHRS and YFSETQ. The CDR3 has 14 amino acids, counting the end cysteine and phenylalanine. Only the CDR3 region is kept as DNA, spanning 42 bases read in frame from base 1. V and J lose 4 bases and 2 bases, and a span of 12 bases separates them. In its sample, this clonotype was seen a few times. No cognate antigen has been identified for it. Base quality data are lacking; no much larger clone is found one base away.

This sample's treatment or condition label indicates: allogeneic hematopoietic cell transplantation with graft depleted of TCRalphabeta T cells and CD19 B cells. The children who served as transplant recipients had been given grafts of TCRalphabeta/CD19-depleted allogeneic hematopoietic cells. The V gene is TRBV5-1 and the J gene is TRBJ2-5; D gene: possibly TRBD1, on 5 matching bases. The sequences come from PBMCs, mostly from graft donor cells, collected 180 days after TCRalphabeta/CD19-depleted stem cell transplant. This receptor was obtained from a male patient between 2 and 15 years old who had a stem cell transplant for acute lymphoblastic leukemia, so the T cells may come from the graft donor. The CDR3 in this case is CASSPDILQETQYF. In nucleotides, the sequence is TGCGCCAGCAGCCCGGACATCCTTCAAGAGACCCAGTACTTC. When the CDR3 is completed using the reference TRBV5-1 and TRBJ2-5 genes on either side, the full variable domain is KAGVTQTPRYLIKTRGQQVTLSCSPISGHRSVSWYQQTPGQGLQFLFEYFSETQRNKGNFPGRFSGRQFSNSRSEMNVSTLELGDSALYLCASSPDILQETQYFGPGTRLLVL.